This T cell receptor (beta chain) was identified during a study of blood T cell repertoires in COVID-19. J lost 0 bases, V lost 4 bases, and 5 bases had no gene match. Germline lookup yields CDR1 LGHNA and CDR2 YNFKEQ. The CDR3 runs to 16 residues. The data were produced by immunoSEQ multiplex PCR, yet TCRdb's version contains in-frame clones alone and is incomplete. The sample gives tens of thousands of clones, approximately 87% of which show up once; about 2.5% is in the top ten. The specimen was peripheral blood. The chain joins TRBV4-2 to TRBJ2-2, with 7 bases lining up with TRBD1. This TCR came from a human donor in a cohort sampled during active COVID-19. CDR3 residues: CASSLRTGTNTGELFF. The CDR3 nucleotides read TGTGCCAGCAGCCTCCGGACAGGAACGAACACCGGGGAGCTGTTTTTT.